The 10 T cell receptor beta chains listed next were all sequenced from one sample in a study of T cells in Graves' hyperthyroidism and ophthalmopathy. TCR beta CDR3 regions were amplified from RNA. The HTBI primer set drove a first-round RT-PCR of the TCR CDR3. TCRdb re-analysed the multiplex PCR reads in MiXCR, keeping a single row per CDR3 protein. The table includes about 360,000 distinct CDR3 sequences, about 13% detected once. Sample: blood. The receptors stem from a woman aged 18-29 years with Graves' hyperthyroidism.

Concerning this clonotype: Being one base from a much bigger clone, this may be a read error. The rearrangement joins TRBV6-1 to TRBJ2-2; tentative D call: TRBD2 (5 bases). Germline lookup yields CDR1 MNHNS and CDR2 SASEGT. CDR3 length: 15 amino acids. CDR3 nucleotides: TGTGCCAGCAGGGGCCCGGCTCCGAACACCGGGGAGCTGTCTTTT. Amino acids: CASRGPAPNTGELSF.

This clonotype has at least ten counts. The chain recombines TRBV4-1 with TRBJ1-5; D not resolved. CDR3 length: 14 amino acids. The ends were cut back, 3 bases at V and 5 bases at J, with 11 bases in the middle. Germline loops: CDR1 MGHRA, CDR2 YSYEKL. Written as DNA, the CDR3 is TGCGCCAGCAGCCAGATACTAATTGATCAGCCCCAGCATTTT. It is translated as CASSQILIDQPQHF.

This chain uses TRBV19 with TRBJ2-1; unclear D gene. CDR1 and CDR2 (germline): LNHDA, SQIVND (reference sequence). The CDR3 length is 14 residues. V lost 7 bases and J 0 bases, leaving 10 bases between the germline ends. The CDR3 DNA reads TGTGCCAGTAAGGTCGCCTCCTCCTACAATGAGCAGTTCTTC. Amino acids: CASKVASSYNEQFF.

This clonotype was seen a few times. This chain joins TRBV4-3 and TRBJ2-1; D not certain. Germline V gene data show CDR1 as LGHNA and CDR2 as YSLEER. V was pared by 4 bases and J by 0 bases, with 7 bases between. This CDR3 spans 14 amino acids. The DNA of the CDR3 is TGCGCCAGCAGCCCCCTTAGCTCCTACAATGAGCAGTTCTTC. Its protein is CASSPLSSYNEQFF.

This clonotype came up many times. The chain employs TRBV6-1 and TRBJ2-7; a possible D gene is TRBD1 (5 bases). CDR1 and CDR2 (germline): MNHNS, SASEGT. The V end was cut by 0 bases, the J end by 6 bases, with 15 bases between. The CDR3 spans 15 residues. The CDR3 bases are TGTGCCAGCAGTGAAGCGGGCCAGGGTCTGGCCGAGCAGTACTTC. This codes for CASSEAGQGLAEQYF.

V usage is TRBV19 and J usage is TRBJ2-7; 7 bases map to TRBD1. J was trimmed by 4 bases and V by 3 bases; bases with no gene match: 6. The CDR3 is 14 residues long. The germline gives CDR1 LNHDA, CDR2 SQIVND (reference sequence). Written as DNA, the CDR3 is TGTGCCAGTAGTATTACCCAGGGGGAGTACGAGCAGTACTTC. Its translation: CASSITQGEYEQYF.

This clonotype was seen ten or more times. This sequence joins TRBV20-1 and TRBJ1-1; 7 nucleotides match TRBD1. This CDR3 spans 12 amino acids. Per the germline V gene, CDR1 is DFQATT and CDR2 is SNEGSKA (reference sequence). The CDR3 nucleotides are TGCAGGGGTCAGGGGGGGGACACTGAAGCTTTCTTT. This translates into CRGQGGDTEAFF.

At least ten counts were recorded for this clonotype. The genes are TRBV2 and TRBJ2-5, with 10 bases identical to TRBD1. Trimming at V came to 10 bases and at J to 2 bases, leaving 10 bases not matched to a gene. The CDR3 runs 15 residues. Germline CDR1 and CDR2: SNHLY and FYNNEI. This CDR3 is CANHRDRGGQETQYF. Written as DNA, the CDR3 is TGTGCCAATCACCGGGACAGGGGCGGACAAGAGACCCAGTACTTC. The whole variable domain, remainder taken from reference TRBV2 and TRBJ2-5, is EPEVTQTPSHQVTQMGQEVILRCVPISNHLYFYWYRQILGQKVEFLVSFYNNEISEKSEIFDDQFSVERPDGSNFTLKIRSTKLEDSAMYFCANHRDRGGQETQYFGPGTRLLVL.

There are many counts of this clonotype. V and J are TRBV28 and TRBJ1-2, with D possibly matching TRBD1 (5 bases). This CDR3 region has 15 residues. Trimming left V 4 bases short and J 5 bases short, with 17 bases between. Germline values: CDR1 MDHEN, CDR2 SYDVKM. DNA of the CDR3: TGTGCCAGCAGTTCCCCCCGGGGGGGAGTTTATGGCTACACCTTC. As protein: CASSSPRGGVYGYTF.

This clonotype has only one observation. A read error may be the cause here, since a much bigger clone is one base away. The gene calls are TRBV5-1 and TRBJ1-2, with D unclear. CDR1 and CDR2 (germline): SGHRS, YFSETQ. The CDR3 sequence is 14 residues long. The CDR3 sequence: CASSFGDSNCGYTF. The DNA for the CDR3 is TGCGCCAGCAGCTTCGGAGACTCTAACTGTGGCTACACCTTC.